This T cell receptor beta chain stems from a study of shared clonotypes between healthy human individuals. Some clones are missing from TCRdb's copy, which holds only in-frame ones; the method was immunoSEQ multiplex PCR. This table holds 2 million or so clones, just under 95% found once. In the naive CD8 group, cells lacked CD45RO and were positively selected for CCR7, so terminally differentiated effector memory CD45RA+ cells were left out. Germline CDR1 is SGHRS and CDR2 is YFSETQ. This CDR3 spans 14 amino acids. Trimming took 0 bases from V and 0 from J, leaving 6 bases between them. Overall study findings and caveats: Despite large depth, sorted-subset datasets appeared incompletely sequenced.

Concerning this clone: Its antigen is still unknown. The sample holds other DNA sequences that translate to the same CDR3.

The TCR sequence derives from a man aged 18-30 years in good health. The chain has TRBV5-1 and TRBJ1-1; no clear D gene. Specimen: naive CD8+ T cells sorted from blood. The CDR3 nucleotides are TGCGCCAGCAGCTTGGACAGTTTGAACACTGAAGCTTTCTTT. Its protein product is CASSLDSLNTEAFF.